Shown below are 8 T cell receptor beta chains from a single sample sequenced in a study of cytomegalovirus exposure and HLA in healthy donors. It was with 60 Vbeta and 13 Jbeta primers that the PCR ran. Only in-frame clones appear in the TCRdb table, and some are missing; sequencing was by immunoSEQ multiplex PCR. The table lists about 190,000 clones, approximately 80% of them singletons. Sequenced material: PBMCs. These receptor sequences come from a young woman in good health and CMV-seropositive.

The chain uses TRBV7-2 and TRBJ2-7; D possibly corresponds to TRBD2 (6 bases). Between the trimmed V and J ends, which lost 1 base and 4 bases, there was a span of 17 bases. The CDR3 covers 16 residues. Germline assignment: CDR1 SGHTA and CDR2 FQGNSA. The CDR3 sequence is CASSLGSGRPLYEQYF. DNA for the CDR3: TGTGCCAGCAGCTTAGGTAGCGGCAGACCACTATACGAGCAGTACTTC.

The chain is built from TRBV20-1 and TRBJ1-1, with D uncertain. This CDR3 is 10 amino acids long. CDR1 is DFQATT and CDR2 is SNEGSKA in the germline V gene (reference sequence). Between the trimmed V and J ends, which lost 2 bases and 8 bases, there was a span of 6 bases. The CDR3 loop is CSARRLEAFF. The CDR3 region has the DNA TGCAGTGCTAGAAGACTGGAAGCTTTCTTT.

The chain employs TRBV18 and TRBJ2-7; D is perhaps TRBD1 (6 bases). The germline CDR1 and CDR2 sequences are KGHSH and LQKENI. The CDR3 extends over 14 amino acids. The V end was cut by 3 bases, the J end by 5 bases, with 14 bases between. As DNA, the CDR3 is TGTGCCAGCTCACCCGGGGCAAAGGGGGACGAGCAGTACTTC. Translation gives CASSPGAKGDEQYF.

The chain carries TRBV28 and TRBJ1-2; TRBD1 might be the D (5 bases). Deletions cut 3 bases from V and 2 bases from J, with 10 bases between. The germline V gene has CDR1 MDHEN and CDR2 SYDVKM. The CDR3 consists of 14 residues. CDR3 loop: CASSLFGGNYGYTF. The CDR3 bases are TGTGCCAGCAGTTTGTTTGGGGGGAACTATGGCTACACCTTC.

This clone was seen only a few times. The rearrangement links TRBV5-1 to TRBJ2-2; the D gene is possibly TRBD2 (6 bases). This CDR3 region has 18 residues. Germline V gives CDR1 SGHRS, CDR2 YFSETQ. The germline V and J ends were trimmed by 1 base and 3 bases, with 19 bases remaining between them. The CDR3 coding sequence is TGCGCCAGCAGCTTGTTCGGGGGTGGAGCGAAGTACACCGGGGAGCTGTTTTTT. Translation: CASSLFGGGAKYTGELFF. Together with reference TRBV5-1 and TRBJ2-2, the CDR3 gives the full variable domain: KAGVTQTPRYLIKTRGQQVTLSCSPISGHRSVSWYQQTPGQGLQFLFEYFSETQRNKGNFPGRFSGRQFSNSRSEMNVSTLELGDSALYLCASSLFGGGAKYTGELFFGEGSRLTVL.

As DNA, the CDR3 is TGTGCCAGCAGCCAGACCGGGACAGGGTACACCGGGGAGCTGTTTTTT. Translated: CASSQTGTGYTGELFF. The chain has TRBV4-2 and TRBJ2-2, with 9 positions matching TRBD1. The CDR3 totals 16 residues. With 3 bases clipped from V and 3 bases from J, the junction kept 5 bases outside the gene matches. CDR1 LGHNA and CDR2 YNFKEQ come from the germline V gene.

Worth noting for this clone: Mismatch with germline at one junction end may stem from a read error. The CDR3 sequence is CASSVGTSGTGELFF. CDR3 nucleotide sequence: TGTGCTAGCAGCGTTGGGACTAGCGGGACCGGGGAGCTGTTTTTT. This chain connects TRBV7-7 to TRBJ2-2; 12 nucleotides line up with TRBD2. Germline lookup yields CDR1 SSHAT and CDR2 FNYEAQ (reference sequence). This CDR3 spans 15 amino acids.

Only a few counts were recorded for this clone. V gene TRBV12-5 combines with J gene TRBJ2-7; D ambiguous. Per the germline V gene, CDR1 is LGHNT and CDR2 is FRNRAP. The CDR3 consists of 10 residues. V was shortened by 6 bases and J by 7 bases, with 7 bases between the two germline ends. The DNA of the CDR3 is TGTGCTAGTGGGTATCTTGAGCAGTACTTC. It is translated as CASGYLEQYF.